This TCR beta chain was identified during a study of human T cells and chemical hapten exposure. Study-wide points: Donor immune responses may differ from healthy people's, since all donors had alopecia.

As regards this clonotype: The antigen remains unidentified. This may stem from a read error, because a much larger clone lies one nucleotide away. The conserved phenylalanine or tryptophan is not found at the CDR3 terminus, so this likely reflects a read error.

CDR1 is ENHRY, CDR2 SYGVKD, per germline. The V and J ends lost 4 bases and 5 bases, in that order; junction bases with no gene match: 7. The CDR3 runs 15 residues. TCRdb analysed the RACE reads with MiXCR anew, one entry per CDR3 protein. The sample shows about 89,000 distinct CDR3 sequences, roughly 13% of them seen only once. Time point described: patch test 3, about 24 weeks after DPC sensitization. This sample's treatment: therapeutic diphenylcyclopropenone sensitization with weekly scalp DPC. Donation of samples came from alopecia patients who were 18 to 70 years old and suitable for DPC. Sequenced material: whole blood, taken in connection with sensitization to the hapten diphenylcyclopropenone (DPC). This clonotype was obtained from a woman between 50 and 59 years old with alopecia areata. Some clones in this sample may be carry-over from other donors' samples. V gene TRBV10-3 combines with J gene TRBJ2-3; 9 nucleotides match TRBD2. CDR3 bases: TGTGCCATCAGTGGTAGCCTAGCGGGACAAGATACGCAGTATTCT. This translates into CAISGSLAGQDTQYS.